This TCR beta chain is from a study of T cell responses to AZD1222 COVID-19 vaccine. Findings of the study overall: Seropositivity was recorded at baseline in only a handful of AZD1222 recipients. Reports indicate that nearly half of spike-specific TCRs are directed at unmutated variant regions. Two AZD1222 administrations were followed by greater Spike-specific TCR breadth and depth. Clonal diversity was possibly underestimated, and the donors were mostly white British, with more females.

As for this clone: Antigen: not known.

Generated by immunoSEQ multiplex PCR, the TCRdb table keeps only in-frame clones and is missing some. Of some 170,000 clones in the sample, over 80% were seen once. The specimen was peripheral blood, collected 28 days after the second dose of the MenACWY control vaccine. This receptor was identified in an adult who received the MenACWY meningococcal vaccine as a control.

CDR3 DNA sequence: TGTGCCAGCAGCTTAACGGCTACAGGGGCTGGCCCAGATACGCAGTATTTT. Protein: CASSLTATGAGPDTQYF. The rearrangement links TRBV7-3 to TRBJ2-3, with 7 nucleotides matching TRBD1. This CDR3 has 17 amino acids. The V gene end was trimmed by 0 bases and the J gene end by 4 bases; junction bases not matched to a gene: 10. CDR1 is SGHTA and CDR2 is FQGTGA in the germline V gene. The entire variable domain, with the rest obtained from reference TRBV7-3 and TRBJ2-3, is as follows: GAGVSQTPSNKVTEKGKYVELRCDPISGHTALYWYRQSLGQGPEFLIYFQGTGAADDSGLPNDRFFAVRPEGSVSTLKIQRTERGDSAVYLCASSLTATGAGPDTQYFGPGTRLTVL.